These T cell receptor beta chains were read from a single sample in a study of response to subunit inactivated influenza vaccine. TCRdb re-called the RT-PCR reads with MiXCR, one entry per CDR3 protein. The table records 500,000 to 600,000 distinct CDR3 sequences, approximately 12% of them present only once. This specimen was PBMCs from blood, taken 45 days after vaccination. The receptor source for this set is a man between 45 and 60 years old who received an inactivated influenza vaccine. Both conserved end residues are part of each CDR3. D genes are given only for firm matches. Size is omitted from some rows. Given values are once, few, many or a class for expanded clones.

>NA|14|TRBJ1-2|NA|TRBV4-3
CASSQVTGVVRYTF
TGCGCCAGCAGCCAAGTGACAGGAGTCGTGCGCTACACCTTC
>NA|16|TRBJ1-4|few|TRBV18
CASSQLGTPGSEKLFF
TGTGCCAGCTCACAGCTAGGGACTCCAGGATCCGAAAAACTGTTTTTT
>NA|13|TRBJ2-5|NA|TRBV20-1
CSASSGLGETQYF
TGCAGTGCCTCTTCTGGGCTCGGAGAGACCCAGTACTTC
>TRBD2|15|TRBJ2-7|few|TRBV20-1
CSARDLLAGLSSTYF
TGCAGTGCTAGAGATCTCCTAGCGGGGTTGTCTTCCACGTACTTC
>NA|15|TRBJ1-4|NA|TRBV2
CASSTQTGWGEKLFF
TGTGCCAGCAGTACCCAAACAGGGTGGGGAGAAAAACTGTTTTTT
>NA|17|TRBJ2-2|few|TRBV7-2
CASSWDRASVNTGELFF
TGTGCCAGCAGCTGGGATCGGGCTAGCGTGAACACCGGGGAGCTGTTTTTT
>TRBD2|18|TRBJ2-1|NA|TRBV7-8
CASSPGLAELWVYNEQFF
TGTGCCAGCAGCCCGGGACTAGCGGAGCTTTGGGTTTACAATGAGCAGTTCTTC
>TRBD1|13|TRBJ1-2|few|TRBV20-1
CSARRQGLAGYTF
TGCAGTGCTAGAAGACAGGGTTTGGCTGGCTACACCTTC
>TRBD1|15|TRBJ1-1|NA|TRBV11-1
CASSYRGRGDTEAFF
TGTGCCAGCAGCTACAGGGGCCGGGGGGACACTGAAGCTTTCTTT
>NA|16|TRBJ2-2|NA|TRBV5-1
CASSFSGTGRTGELFF
TGCGCCAGCAGCTTTAGCGGGACAGGGAGAACCGGGGAGCTGTTTTTT
>NA|16|TRBJ2-2|many|TRBV4-3
CASSQDLGVKTGELFF
TGCGCCAGCAGCCAAGATTTGGGGGTGAAGACCGGGGAGCTGTTTTTT
>TRBD1|16|TRBJ2-1|few|TRBV5-1
CASSSFGTGIYNEQFF
TGCGCCAGCAGCTCCTTTGGGACAGGTATTTACAATGAGCAGTTCTTC
>NA|11|TRBJ1-2|NA|TRBV20-1
CSVLRRSIYTF
TGCAGTGTTCTCCGACGGAGTATCTACACCTTC
>NA|14|TRBJ1-1|few|TRBV5-1
CASSLEHLNTEAFF
TGCGCCAGCAGCTTAGAACATCTGAACACTGAAGCTTTCTTT
>NA|14|TRBJ1-6|NA|TRBV20-1
CSAREQFVNSPLHF
TGCAGTGCTAGAGAGCAGTTTGTAAATTCACCCCTCCACTTT
>NA|15|TRBJ1-5|many|TRBV4-3
CASSPLPVGRQPQHF
TGCGCCAGCAGTCCATTACCCGTGGGTCGACAGCCCCAGCATTTT
>NA|13|TRBJ2-7|NA|TRBV3-1
CASSRVIAYEQYF
TGTGCCAGCAGCCGCGTGATCGCCTACGAGCAGTACTTC
>TRBD2|14|TRBJ2-3|NA|TRBV15
CAISPGLAIDTQYF
TGTGCCATCTCGCCGGGACTAGCGATAGATACGCAGTATTTT
>NA|15|TRBJ2-3|many|TRBV7-2
CASSLVAPSTDTQYF
TGTGCCAGCAGCTTAGTCGCGCCTAGCACAGATACGCAGTATTTT
>NA|13|TRBJ1-1|NA|TRBV12-3/TRBV12-4
CASSFRQITEAFF
TGTGCCAGCAGTTTCAGACAGATCACTGAAGCTTTCTTT
>NA|13|TRBJ2-7|NA|TRBV2
CASSALVRAEQYF
TGTGCCAGCAGTGCCCTGGTGAGGGCCGAGCAGTACTTC
>NA|16|TRBJ2-3|many|TRBV20-1
CSAKAPYGGRTDTQYF
TGCAGTGCTAAGGCCCCCTATGGGGGGAGAACAGATACGCAGTATTTT